Listed below are T cell receptor beta chains from one sample, sequenced in a study of blood T cell repertoires in COVID-19. Generated by immunoSEQ multiplex PCR, the TCRdb table keeps only in-frame clones and is missing some. The sample lists 90,000 to 120,000 clones; 70% to 90% were seen once. The sequenced material came from peripheral blood. The receptors stem from a woman aged 60-70 years with acute or convalescent COVID-19. CDR3s include the opening cysteine and the closing phenylalanine or tryptophan. A D gene is named only where the DNA matches it firmly. Part of the rows lack a size; the others show once, few, many or a class for expanded clones.

DNA: TGTGCCAGCAGCTTACCGAGGGTATTAGGCTACACCTTC
CDR3: CASSLPRVLGYTF
J: TRBJ1-2
D: -
size: -
V: TRBV13

DNA: TGTGCCAGCAGCGTAATGGTAGCCCCCTTATCTAATGAGCAGTTCTTC
CDR3: CASSVMVAPLSNEQFF
J: TRBJ2-1
D: -
size: few
V: TRBV9

DNA: TGTGCTAGTGGTTTGGTACCGGGCGGGACCCACAATGAGCAGTTCTTC
CDR3: CASGLVPGGTHNEQFF
J: TRBJ2-1
D: -
size: -
V: TRBV12-5

DNA: TGCAGCGTAGGGACAGGGGGCACTGAAGCTTTCTTT
CDR3: CSVGTGGTEAFF
J: TRBJ1-1
D: TRBD1
size: -
V: TRBV29-1

DNA: TGTGCCAGCAGCCAAGATCTCGCGGGTAACTATGGCTACACCTTC
CDR3: CASSQDLAGNYGYTF
J: TRBJ1-2
D: -
size: once
V: TRBV3-1/TRBV3-2

DNA: TGTGCCACCAGTGACAAGACAGCCGACTATGGCTACACCTTC
CDR3: CATSDKTADYGYTF
J: TRBJ1-2
D: -
size: -
V: TRBV24-1

DNA: TGTGCCAGCAGTGACTCCGGGGATTCACCCCTCCACTTT
CDR3: CASSDSGDSPLHF
J: TRBJ1-6
D: -
size: once
V: TRBV6-5

DNA: TGTGCCAGCAGCCCGACAGTAATGAACACTGAAGCTTTCTTT
CDR3: CASSPTVMNTEAFF
J: TRBJ1-1
D: -
size: -
V: TRBV2

DNA: TGTGCCAGTAGTATAGATGGCTTTTCCTCCTACAATGAGCAGTTCTTC
CDR3: CASSIDGFSSYNEQFF
J: TRBJ2-1
D: -
size: -
V: TRBV19

DNA: TGTGCCACCAGTGATTCCGATCTAGCGGGAGGGTTCAATGAGCAGTTCTTC
CDR3: CATSDSDLAGGFNEQFF
J: TRBJ2-1
D: TRBD2
size: -
V: TRBV24-1

DNA: TGTGCCAGCAGCGTAGTAAGCGGCCGCACCTCTGGAAACACCATATATTTT
CDR3: CASSVVSGRTSGNTIYF
J: TRBJ1-3
D: -
size: -
V: TRBV9

DNA: TGTGCCAGCAGCTCGCGGGCCCAGCGGGGCTACACCTTC
CDR3: CASSSRAQRGYTF
J: TRBJ1-2
D: -
size: -
V: TRBV6-2/TRBV6-3

DNA: TGTGCCAGCAGCGTAGACTCTAACGCCTCTGGAAACACCATATATTTT
CDR3: CASSVDSNASGNTIYF
J: TRBJ1-3
D: -
size: -
V: TRBV9

DNA: TGTGCCAGCAGTCCCGGGACAGGGTTGAGCACTGAAGCTTTCTTT
CDR3: CASSPGTGLSTEAFF
J: TRBJ1-1
D: TRBD1
size: -
V: TRBV6-5

DNA: TGTGCCAGCAGCCAAGAATTGGGGACAGGGGCAGGCTACACCTTC
CDR3: CASSQELGTGAGYTF
J: TRBJ1-2
D: TRBD1
size: -
V: TRBV4-2

DNA: TGTGCCTGGAGTGTCGGGGGGGCTGCGTCTGGAAACACCATATATTTT
CDR3: CAWSVGGAASGNTIYF
J: TRBJ1-3
D: -
size: -
V: TRBV30

DNA: TGTGCCAGCAGCTTAGCGATAACAGGGTCGAACACCGGGGAGCTGTTTTTT
CDR3: CASSLAITGSNTGELFF
J: TRBJ2-2
D: -
size: -
V: TRBV7-9

DNA: TGTGCCAGCAGTTCCCCGGGGTACGGAGGCTACACCTTC
CDR3: CASSSPGYGGYTF
J: TRBJ1-2
D: -
size: -
V: TRBV28

DNA: TGTGCCAGCAGCTTCTCTCCTGGAGGGGCGGTTACTGAAAAACTGTTTTTT
CDR3: CASSFSPGGAVTEKLFF
J: TRBJ1-4
D: -
size: -
V: TRBV5-4

DNA: TGTGCCAGCAGCCAAGATTTGGGCCCGCCTATCACCTTC
CDR3: CASSQDLGPPITF
J: TRBJ1-2
D: -
size: -
V: TRBV14

DNA: TGTGCCAGCAGTACCCGGACTACTCAAGAGACCCAGTACTTC
CDR3: CASSTRTTQETQYF
J: TRBJ2-5
D: -
size: -
V: TRBV28

DNA: TGTGCTAGTGGTTTGGTAACGACAGGGGTAAAGAGCTATGGCTACACCTTC
CDR3: CASGLVTTGVKSYGYTF
J: TRBJ1-2
D: TRBD1
size: -
V: TRBV12-5

DNA: TGTGCCAGCAGTGACGGGGTCCACTATGGCTACACCTTC
CDR3: CASSDGVHYGYTF
J: TRBJ1-2
D: -
size: -
V: TRBV6-1

DNA: TGTGCCAGCAGCCAAGAATCGGGCACTAGGATGACTGAAGCTTTCTTT
CDR3: CASSQESGTRMTEAFF
J: TRBJ1-1
D: -
size: -
V: TRBV3-1/TRBV3-2

DNA: TGTGCCAGCACCCCAGGGGGTTCGCCTGAAGCTTTCTTT
CDR3: CASTPGGSPEAFF
J: TRBJ1-1
D: TRBD1
size: -
V: TRBV12-3/TRBV12-4

DNA: TGTGCCAGCACCCGGACTAGCGGGAGTACCGGGGAGCTGTTTTTT
CDR3: CASTRTSGSTGELFF
J: TRBJ2-2
D: TRBD2
size: -
V: TRBV9